Listed below are T cell receptor beta chains from one sample, sequenced in a study of beta chain features in type 1 diabetes. Sequencing was performed with immunoSEQ multiplex PCR; in TCRdb, only in-frame clones are kept and a portion is missing. The sample lists about 740,000 clones; around an eighth were seen once. The sequencing input was naive CD4+ T cells from blood. These receptors all stem from a man aged 18 to 30 with type 1 diabetes. Both conserved end residues are part of each CDR3.

v_call	j_call	cdr3_aa
TRBV19	TRBJ1-5	CASSGDISNQPQHF
TRBV6-6	TRBJ2-5	CASQEGAGAVETQYF
TRBV28	TRBJ2-7	CASSAPTGTEEQYF
TRBV30	TRBJ1-1	CAWSTQGDTEAFF
TRBV2	TRBJ2-1	CASKSLDSANEQFF
TRBV4-1	TRBJ1-4	CASSPDSRRSNEKLFF
TRBV5-8	TRBJ1-4	CASSYGQATNEKLFF
TRBV6-5	TRBJ1-2	CASSPGATGYGYTF
TRBV18	TRBJ1-1	CASSPRAANTEAFF
TRBV6-4	TRBJ2-4	CASSDEGAWNIQYF
TRBV7-2	TRBJ1-6	CASSLNEASPLHF
TRBV13	TRBJ2-2	CASRLTAKISSGYGELFF
TRBV7-3	TRBJ2-7	CASSLSGQGSDGQYF
TRBV27	TRBJ2-7	CASSFWGDNEQYF
TRBV29-1	TRBJ1-4	CSAGTGTANEKLFF
TRBV5-5	TRBJ2-1	CASSLVEARAYNEQFF
TRBV2	TRBJ2-7	CATLFGGEQYF
TRBV5-1	TRBJ2-3	CASRPGQIGQIRSDRTDTQYF
TRBV29-1	TRBJ1-1	CSVEGANLAFF
TRBV28	TRBJ2-7	CASRKRDTAYEQYF
TRBV2	TRBJ2-5	CASSPKETQYF
TRBV28	TRBJ2-3	CASSTSTDTQYF
TRBV29-1	TRBJ1-5	CSVASQSNQPQHF
TRBV30	TRBJ1-5	CAWSGGRMDNQPQHF
TRBV5-1	TRBJ2-6	CASSLVGSGANVLTF
TRBV19	TRBJ2-7	CASSPRGRATYEQYF
TRBV25-1	TRBJ1-1	CASSEWPRGREAFF
TRBV2	TRBJ1-2	CASSESSDRAGYTF
TRBV6-5	TRBJ1-1	CASSLQRASTEAFF
TRBV4-2	TRBJ2-1	CASSQDIGQKQFF
TRBV6-6	TRBJ2-7	CASSLGTGSSYEQYF
TRBV7-9	TRBJ2-7	CASSLDRGSSYEQYF
TRBV7-9	TRBJ2-7	CASSHRRGDVYEQYF
TRBV15	TRBJ2-1	CATSRDLERDQFF
TRBV4-2	TRBJ1-2	CASSQDYGSNYGYTF
TRBV25-1	TRBJ2-6	CASSYAGGANVLTF
TRBV7-6	TRBJ2-3	CASSRYPSTDTQYF
TRBV25-1	TRBJ2-1	CASSEIRGRDEQFF
TRBV27	TRBJ1-1	CASSLLGQGLRTEAFF
TRBV5-6	TRBJ1-1	CASSLVGLGEAFF
TRBV7-6	TRBJ1-1	CASSLASGDTAFF
TRBV14	TRBJ2-4	CASSQEAERGKAKNIQYF
TRBV7-9	TRBJ2-1	CASSLPILANEQFF
TRBV5-6	TRBJ2-7	CASSLGPGGQEEQYF
TRBV28	TRBJ1-2	CASSFHHPPSYGYTF
TRBV27	TRBJ2-1	CASSLGGLPYNEQFF